This T cell receptor (beta chain) was sequenced for a study of blood T cells in healthy people across ages. CDR3 size: 15 residues. V lost 0 bases, J lost 9 bases, and 8 bases stayed unmatched. Germline CDR1 reads DFQATT; CDR2 reads SNEGSKA (reference sequence). Through a sample-barcoded 5' primer and a J-beta primer mix, a second PCR was run for about 6 to 12 cycles. TCRdb re-called the 5' RACE reads through MiXCR, storing one row per CDR3 protein. The sample has some 640,000 distinct CDR3 sequences, around 31% seen once. The sequenced sample consisted of blood. The sequence was collected from a woman of 80 years or more in good health. V gene TRBV20-1 combines with J gene TRBJ1-6; 7 nucleotides align to TRBD1. The CDR3 region has the DNA TGCAGTGCTAGAGATCCGCGACAGGGCGGTTCACCCCTCCACTTT. Amino acid sequence: CSARDPRQGGSPLHF.